This T cell receptor (beta chain) was sequenced during a study of neoadjuvant anti-PD-1 for oral cavity cancer. Study-level background: Non-progressing patients received a fourth nivolumab dose near day 43, then surgery on days 50-56. Study-wide points: With a few patients per group, TCR findings need larger cohorts. Higher pretreatment blood Treg/Th17 ratios correlated with higher pretreatment blood and lower post-treatment tumor TCRbeta clonality.

In the case of this clone: The antigen remains undetermined.

Data came from immunoSEQ multiplex PCR; TCRdb stores just in-frame clones and leaves some out. Found here are 11,000 to 15,000 clones, 50% to 70% of them singletons; the top ten hold 2.5% to 3%. V was cut by 0 bases and J by 3 bases, with 5 bases left in between. The CDR3 runs 13 residues. Germline CDR1 is SGDLS and CDR2 is YYNGEE. This specimen consisted of PBMCs, obtained before nivolumab (anti-PD-1) treatment. The chain employs TRBV9 and TRBJ2-3; D gene ambiguous. The receptor was derived from a person aged 40-85 years with oral cavity squamous cell carcinoma. The CDR3 nucleotides are TGTGCCAGCAGCGTAGTGCTAACAGATACGCAGTATTTT. It translates to CASSVVLTDTQYF. The variable domain in full, completed from reference TRBV9 and TRBJ2-3, reads DSGVTQTPKHLITATGQRVTLRCSPRSGDLSVYWYQQSLDQGLQFLIQYYNGEERAKGNILERFSAQQFPDLHSELNLSSLELGDSALYFCASSVVLTDTQYFGPGTRLTVL.